This paragraph reports one TCR beta chain. The target antigen is unknown. Sequencing was performed with immunoSEQ multiplex PCR; in TCRdb, only in-frame clones are kept and a portion is missing. The profile shows around 55,000 clones, over 75% of them singletons. The V and J ends lost 0 bases and 3 bases, in that order; junction bases with no gene match: 0. Germline CDR1 LNHNV, CDR2 YYDKDF (reference sequence). The CDR3 has 15 amino acids. This entry is derived from a study of cytomegalovirus exposure and HLA in healthy donors. Study-level background: The 120 validation repertoires used the same platform as the roughly 700 first-cohort repertoires (as reported by a later analysis). Points from the study as a whole: In a later analysis, first-cohort TCR clusters were found to tend to co-occur in the 100 to 150 validation repertoires. The study flagged fewer than 200 TCR beta chains as cytomegalovirus-associated.

The validation cohort, a group of 130 or so subjects, included the donors and was separate from the approximately 650-subject first cohort. V is TRBV15 and J is TRBJ2-3; TRBD2 matches 10 bases. The sample taken for sequencing was PBMCs. This TCR derives from a man between 18 and 29 years old in good health and CMV-seronegative. The CDR3 sequence is CATSREAGGTDTQYF. CDR3 bases: TGTGCCACCAGCAGAGAAGCGGGAGGGACAGATACGCAGTATTTT.